The present TCR beta chain was sequenced within a study of regulatory T cells in long-lasting Graves disease. Researchers made TCR beta libraries by using iRepertoire HTBI primers and running Arm-PCR on CDR3 regions. TCRdb re-called the multiplex PCR reads with MiXCR, one entry per CDR3 protein. The sample consists of fewer than 550,000 distinct CDR3 sequences, 16% of them appearing once. The CDR3 sequence is 15 residues long. Per germline, CDR1 MGHRA and CDR2 YSYEKL. V was shortened by 1 base and J by 0 bases, with 10 bases between the two germline ends. This sample's time point: newly diagnosed GD, antithyroid drugs for less than 3 months. RNA extracted from PBMCs served as the sequencing template. These data are also associated with another study on T cells in Graves' hyperthyroidism and ophthalmopathy. That study adds: Researchers defined stable Graves' hyperthyroidism as no ophthalmopathy progression within 18 months. Carried out on the TCR CDR3, a first-round RT-PCR used the HTBI primer set. Blood shared most expanded thyroid clonotypes above 0.001.

The genes are TRBV4-1 and TRBJ2-7; D is possibly TRBD1 (6 bases). The receptor's source is a woman aged 18-29 years with Graves disease. The source material was peripheral blood mononuclear cells (PBMCs), sampled at new diagnosis, from a patient treated with antithyroid drugs. The CDR3 DNA is TGCGCCAGCAGCCAAGTACAGGGCCGCTCCTACGAGCAGTACTTC. Translated, it gives CASSQVQGRSYEQYF.